The entry below describes one TCR beta chain. Its antigen is still unknown. TCRdb used MiXCR to reprocess the 5' RACE reads, holding one entry per CDR3 protein. The sample has about 340,000 distinct CDR3 sequences, 20% seen once. This entry is derived from a study of CD8 T cells in ankylosing spondylitis. Study results and limitations: Within ankylosing spondylitis blood, a TCR beta motif made up of fewer than ten highly homologous variants appeared to be characteristic. In ankylosing spondylitis patients, matched synovial fluid reportedly showed significant enrichment of disease-linked clones.

CDR3 length: 14 amino acids. V lost 4 bases to trimming and J lost 5 bases, with 12 bases between them. The sample was blood, either unsorted or a sorted T cell fraction (not recorded which). This TCR was recovered from a male donor with ankylosing spondylitis or in good health (not recorded which). J is TRBJ2-1 and V is TRBV12-3 or TRBV12-4; D uncertain. CDR3 amino acids: CASSSTAYNNEQFF. CDR3 nucleotide sequence: TGTGCCAGCAGTTCCACAGCATATAACAATGAGCAGTTCTTC.